This T cell receptor (beta chain) was documented in a study of post-analysis software for immune sequencing data. Across the study: Recorded subtypes: relapsing-remitting, secondary progressive, progressive-relapsing; some patients unannotated. Whole-study results and caveats: In patients, about 5 TRBV segments were more frequent than in controls, with TRBV5-6, TRBV5-1 and TRBV20-1 among them. F measure grouped same-batch samples tightly together. Significantly lower normalized Chao1 diversity was found in patients with multiple sclerosis relative to controls.

On this clonotype itself: What it recognizes is unknown.

The library was made from cDNA and included unique molecular identifiers. Each sample of roughly 1 to 11 million input T cells yielded roughly 500,000 cDNA molecules, so each molecule approximated one T cell. MiXCR, applied by TCRdb to the PCR reads, yields one record per CDR3 protein. The sample shows under 900,000 distinct CDR3 sequences, roughly 50% of them seen only once. Germline-derived CDR1 and CDR2 are MNHEY and SMNVEV (reference sequence). This CDR3 has 16 residues. The TCR originated in a girl between 10 and 17 years old with multiple sclerosis. This rearrangement joins TRBV27 to TRBJ2-4, with D possibly being TRBD2 (6 bases). Matching the DNA end better, TRBJ2-7 makes the J call doubtful. The sample comprised blood. DNA for the CDR3: TGTGCCAGCAGCCACTTTGGGGGGACGGATACCTACGAGCAGTACTTC. It encodes CASSHFGGTDTYEQYF.